This is a list of T cell receptor beta chains from one sample in a study of cytomegalovirus exposure and HLA in healthy donors. The method was immunoSEQ multiplex PCR; TCRdb's version includes in-frame clones alone and lacks a portion of them. The table lists around 100,000 clones, roughly four fifths of them singletons. Sequenced sample: PBMCs. These receptors were taken from a woman in her sixties in good health and CMV-seropositive. The CDR3 runs from the conserved cysteine through the conserved F or W. The order of the fields is J gene, clone size, D gene, V gene, CDR3 protein, CDR3 DNA. The D gene is left open where the match is weak. Expanded clones are given a class, and other clones once, few, many or no size at all.

TRBJ1-1,medium-sized,.,TRBV10-3,CAISRTNTEAFF,TGTGCCATCAGCCGGACAAACACTGAAGCTTTCTTT
TRBJ2-2,.,TRBD2,TRBV5-6,CASSLGLAGRRFF,TGTGCCAGCAGCTTGGGACTAGCGGGTAGGCGGTTTTTT
TRBJ2-7,few,TRBD2,TRBV7-8,CASSIGTSGVFEQYF,TGTGCCAGCAGCATAGGGACTAGCGGGGTATTCGAGCAGTACTTC
TRBJ1-6,.,.,TRBV6-5,CASRSQGINSPLHF,TGTGCCAGCAGATCGCAGGGAATTAATTCACCCCTCCACTTT
TRBJ1-2,.,TRBD1,TRBV7-2,CASSQRQGAHGYTF,TGTGCCAGCAGCCAAAGACAGGGGGCGCATGGCTACACCTTC
TRBJ2-7,.,TRBD2,TRBV6-4,CASRNSGSYEQYF,TGTGCCAGCAGGAACAGCGGGAGCTACGAGCAGTACTTC
TRBJ2-7,.,TRBD2,TRBV27,CASSYQAGRAYEQYF,TGTGCCAGCAGCTATCAAGCGGGACGAGCCTACGAGCAGTACTTC
TRBJ1-4,.,.,TRBV30,CACTQQGNEKLFF,TGTGCCTGCACACAGCAGGGGAATGAAAAACTGTTTTTT
TRBJ2-5,.,TRBD1,TRBV2,CASSEDREVTQYF,TGTGCCAGCAGTGAGGACAGGGAGGTGACCCAGTACTTC
TRBJ1-5,.,TRBD1,TRBV2,CASSRGQGSQPQHF,TGTGCCAGCAGTCGAGGACAGGGGAGTCAGCCCCAGCATTTT
TRBJ2-1,few,TRBD2,TRBV6-5,CASNEGGASNEQFF,TGTGCCAGCAACGAGGGAGGGGCTTCCAATGAGCAGTTCTTC
TRBJ2-5,.,TRBD2,TRBV9,CASSVGSGSIETQYF,TGTGCCAGCAGCGTAGGTAGCGGGAGTATAGAGACCCAGTACTTC
TRBJ1-3,.,TRBD1,TRBV28,CASTPDRGSGNTIYF,TGTGCCAGCACCCCGGACAGGGGATCTGGAAACACCATATATTTT
TRBJ1-2,.,.,TRBV19,CASSIDLDRDHYGYTF,TGTGCCAGTAGTATAGACTTGGACAGAGATCACTATGGCTACACCTTC
TRBJ1-6,few,.,TRBV7-9,CASSFGQSGYQSPLHF,TGTGCCAGCAGCTTCGGACAATCAGGGTATCAGTCACCCCTCCACTTT
TRBJ2-1,.,TRBD2,TRBV18,CASSPPGGDNEQFF,TGTGCCAGCTCACCACCGGGAGGGGACAATGAGCAGTTCTTC
TRBJ2-3,.,TRBD2,TRBV30,CAWRAGPGTSGEDTQYF,TGTGCCTGGAGGGCGGGCCCGGGGACTAGCGGGGAAGATACGCAGTATTTT
TRBJ2-7,.,TRBD2,TRBV13,CASSLGASGGTYEQYF,TGTGCCAGCAGCTTAGGGGCCAGCGGGGGCACCTACGAGCAGTACTTC
TRBJ1-3,.,.,TRBV9,CASSVTAISGNTIYF,TGTGCCAGCAGCGTTACAGCAATCTCTGGAAACACCATATATTTT
TRBJ2-5,.,.,TRBV6-5,CASSLTGETQYF,TGCGCCAGCAGCCTCACCGGGGAGACCCAGTACTTC
TRBJ1-5,.,.,TRBV11-2,CASSAGELQPQHF,TGTGCCAGCAGCGCCGGGGAGTTGCAGCCCCAGCATTTT
TRBJ1-5,.,.,TRBV2,CASSEWGEDQPQHF,TGTGCCAGCAGTGAGTGGGGAGAGGATCAGCCCCAGCATTTT
TRBJ1-3,.,.,TRBV19,CASLAPFDRRFSGNTIYF,TGTGCCAGTCTGGCACCCTTTGACAGGCGATTCTCTGGAAACACCATATATTTT
TRBJ2-7,.,TRBD2,TRBV4-2,CASSQVGGWDEQYF,TGTGCCAGCAGCCAAGTGGGGGGGTGGGACGAGCAGTACTTC
TRBJ1-5,.,.,TRBV10-3,CAISGGDTSNQPQHF,TGTGCCATCAGTGGTGGGGACACAAGCAATCAGCCCCAGCATTTT